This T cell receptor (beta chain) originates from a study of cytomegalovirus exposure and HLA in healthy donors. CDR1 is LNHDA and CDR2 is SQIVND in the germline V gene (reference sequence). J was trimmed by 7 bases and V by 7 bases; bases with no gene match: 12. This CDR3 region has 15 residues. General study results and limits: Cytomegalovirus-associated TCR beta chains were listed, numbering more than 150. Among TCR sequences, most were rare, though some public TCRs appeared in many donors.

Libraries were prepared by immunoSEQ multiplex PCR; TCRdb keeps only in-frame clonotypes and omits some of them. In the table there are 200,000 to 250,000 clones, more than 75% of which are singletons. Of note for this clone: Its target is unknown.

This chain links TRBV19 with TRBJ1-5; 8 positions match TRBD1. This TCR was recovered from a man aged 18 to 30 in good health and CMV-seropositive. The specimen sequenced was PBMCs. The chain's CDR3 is CASTPIEQGAQPQHF. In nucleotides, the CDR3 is TGTGCCAGTACCCCAATAGAGCAGGGGGCCCAGCCCCAGCATTTT.